Each of the 19 T cell receptor beta chains below was sequenced from the same sample in a study of blood T cell repertoires in COVID-19. Method: immunoSEQ multiplex PCR; TCRdb's copy keeps in-frame clones and lacks some. Altogether roughly 80,000 clones are present, around nine tenths being singletons, with the ten largest covering about 3%. Material: peripheral blood. These receptors originate from a woman of 80 years or more with acute or convalescent COVID-19.

V gene TRBV5-4 combines with J gene TRBJ2-2; D gene uncertain. Germline loops: CDR1 SGHNT, CDR2 YYREEE (reference sequence). V shed 0 bases and J shed 7 bases, with 13 bases lying between them. There are 15 residues in the CDR3. The CDR3 bases are TGTGCCAGCAGCTTGGCTCCCAATCCAGGCGGGGAGCTGTTTTTT. Translation gives CASSLAPNPGGELFF.

The rearrangement joins TRBV6-6 to TRBJ1-3; no clear D gene. Germline V gene sequence: CDR1 MNHNY, CDR2 SVGAGI (reference sequence). The V gene lost 2 bases and the J gene lost 1 base, with 6 bases spanning the gap. CDR3 length equals 14 residues. The CDR3, as DNA: TGTGCCAGCAGTTACAGGGAGTCTGGAAACACCATATATTTT. This codes for CASSYRESGNTIYF.

The genes are TRBV6-4 and TRBJ2-1; 7 nucleotides agree with TRBD2. This CDR3 contains 13 residues. After removal of 5 bases from V and 9 bases from J, the junction contained 7 bases not matched to a gene. Per the germline V gene, CDR1 is MRHNA and CDR2 is SNTAGT. The CDR3 loop is CASSQTSDGEQFF. The CDR3 DNA is TGTGCCAGCAGTCAAACTAGCGACGGTGAGCAGTTCTTC.

The V and J genes are TRBV27 and TRBJ2-5; 9 bases agree with TRBD2. The germline gives CDR1 MNHEY, CDR2 SMNVEV (reference sequence). The CDR3 length is 14 residues. V dropped 0 bases and J dropped 4; count of bases not matched to a gene: 0. CDR3 DNA sequence: TGTGCCAGCAGTTTATCTAGCGGGAGAGAGACCCAGTACTTC. This codes for CASSLSSGRETQYF.

The chain couples TRBV2 to TRBJ1-3; 7 bases fit TRBD1. This CDR3 spans 14 amino acids. Germline CDR1 is SNHLY and CDR2 is FYNNEI. With V trimmed by 5 bases and J by 2 bases, 3 bases remained unmatched. CDR3 amino acids: CASSSQGTGNTIYF. The DNA of the CDR3 is TGTGCCAGCAGTTCACAGGGGACTGGAAACACCATATATTTT.

The rearrangement uses TRBV9 and TRBJ1-1; 9 bases line up with TRBD1. Per the germline V gene, CDR1 is SGDLS and CDR2 is YYNGEE. Trimming took 3 bases from V and 11 from J; bases not matched to a gene: 2. CDR3 size: 11 residues. In DNA, the CDR3 is TGTGCCAGCAGCGACGGACAGGGGGCTTTCTTT. This gives the protein CASSDGQGAFF.

Turning to this clone: Other DNA sequences from this sample encode an identical CDR3 as well. The chain is built from TRBV7-9 and TRBJ2-6, with TRBD1 as a possible D gene (6 bases). The CDR3 loop spans 14 amino acids. The germline gives CDR1 SEHNR, CDR2 FQNEAQ (reference sequence). Trimming removed 7 bases from V and 3 bases from J, with 10 bases in between. DNA of the CDR3: TGTGCCAGCAACAGGGTCGGTGGGGCCAACGTCCTGACTTTC. Its translation: CASNRVGGANVLTF.

This chain joins TRBV2 and TRBJ2-5; 9 positions match TRBD2. In germline, CDR1 is SNHLY, CDR2 FYNNEI. This CDR3 region has 15 residues. The junction had 10 bases not matched to a gene; V was cut back by 4 bases and J by 7 bases. The CDR3 loop is CASSVRLEAGGTQYF. CDR3 DNA sequence: TGTGCCAGCAGTGTACGACTTGAAGCGGGGGGGACCCAGTACTTC.

The gene calls are TRBV27 and TRBJ1-2, with TRBD1 identical over 7 bases. The germline V gene has CDR1 MNHEY and CDR2 SMNVEV (reference sequence). The CDR3 is 13 residues long. The ends lost 6 bases at V and 6 bases at J; junction bases unmatched: 7. The CDR3 loop reads CASRVAGGNGYTF. Written as DNA, the CDR3 is TGTGCCAGCAGGGTTGCAGGGGGTAATGGCTACACCTTC.

About this clone itself: Other DNA variants within this sample encode the same CDR3. This rearrangement joins TRBV9 to TRBJ2-7; unclear D gene. Germline V CDR1 and CDR2: SGDLS, YYNGEE. With 0 bases removed from V and 0 bases from J, the gap between germline ends came to 7 bases. This CDR3 has 14 residues. In DNA form, the CDR3 reads TGTGCCAGCAGCGTAGACGGTAGCTCCTACGAGCAGTACTTC. Translated: CASSVDGSSYEQYF.

This chain uses TRBV5-4 with TRBJ2-2, with 12 bases that match TRBD2. The V gene end was trimmed by 4 bases and the J gene end by 5 bases; junction bases not matched to a gene: 9. This CDR3 region has 17 residues. Germline values: CDR1 SGHNT, CDR2 YYREEE (reference sequence). CDR3 sequence reads: CASSRDLAGGRTGELFF. The CDR3 DNA reads as TGTGCCAGCAGCCGAGACCTAGCGGGGGGGAGAACCGGGGAGCTGTTTTTT.

This chain joins TRBV10-3 and TRBJ2-3; TRBD2 agrees at 7 bases. In germline, CDR1 is ENHRY, CDR2 SYGVKD. The ends lost 6 bases at V and 3 bases at J; junction bases unmatched: 3. CDR3 length: 13 amino acids. The CDR3 DNA reads as TGTGCCATCAGCGTCGGGGGGACAGATACGCAGTATTTT. It encodes CAISVGGTDTQYF.

This chain links TRBV30 with TRBJ1-5; the D gene is possibly TRBD1 (6 bases). Germline values: CDR1 GTSNPN, CDR2 SVGIG (reference sequence). The CDR3 sequence is 16 residues long. V shed 0 bases and J shed 4 bases, with 16 bases lying between them. The CDR3 protein is CAWSVSGGALNQPQHF. In DNA form, the CDR3 reads TGTGCCTGGAGTGTAAGTGGGGGGGCACTTAATCAGCCCCAGCATTTT.

This chain joins TRBV6-5 and TRBJ2-5, with 7 bases lining up with TRBD2. The CDR3 consists of 15 residues. The V gene's germline CDR1 is MNHEY and CDR2 SVGAGI. With V trimmed by 7 bases and J by 2 bases, 10 bases remained unmatched. CDR3: CASNFGGGIQETQYF. In DNA, the CDR3 is TGTGCCAGCAACTTCGGCGGGGGAATTCAAGAGACCCAGTACTTC.

This clone has more than one count but fewer than ten. The V gene is TRBV9, the J gene TRBJ2-7; D might be TRBD1 (5 bases). V lost 0 bases, J lost 2 bases, and 9 bases lay in between. CDR3 length: 14 residues. Germline V gene data show CDR1 as SGDLS and CDR2 as YYNGEE. DNA of the CDR3: TGTGCCAGCAGCGTAGGTATAGGGGCCTACGAGCAGTACTTC. Translating gives CASSVGIGAYEQYF.

V is TRBV5-4 and J is TRBJ2-2, with D possibly being TRBD1 (6 bases). Germline assignment: CDR1 SGHNT and CDR2 YYREEE (reference sequence). CDR3 length: 16 amino acids. The V gene lost 3 bases and the J gene lost 1 base, with 13 bases spanning the gap. Here the CDR3 DNA reads TGTGCCAGCAGCTGGGCGCAGGGGATGAACACCGGGGAGCTGTTTTTT. Protein product: CASSWAQGMNTGELFF.

J is TRBJ2-7 and V is TRBV19, with D tentatively TRBD2 (5 bases). Germline-derived CDR1 and CDR2 are LNHDA and SQIVND (reference sequence). The CDR3 runs 14 residues. The V end lost 5 bases, the J end lost 5 bases, and 16 bases lay between the germline ends. CDR3 DNA sequence: TGTGCCAGTAGTCTAGGACTGATGCGCGACGAGCAGTACTTC. Translation gives CASSLGLMRDEQYF. Together with reference TRBV19 and TRBJ2-7, the CDR3 gives the full variable domain: DGGITQSPKYLFRKEGQNVTLSCEQNLNHDAMYWYRQDPGQGLRLIYYSQIVNDFQKGDIAEGYSVSREKKESFPLTVTSAQKNPTAFYLCASSLGLMRDEQYFGPGTRLTVT.

The chain uses TRBV19 and TRBJ2-7, with 10 bases identical to TRBD2. This CDR3 is 15 amino acids long. The V and J ends lost 3 bases and 2 bases, in that order; junction bases with no gene match: 4. Germline lookup yields CDR1 LNHDA and CDR2 SQIVND (reference sequence). The CDR3, as DNA: TGTGCCAGTAGTATGCGTAGCGGGAGGACCTACGAGCAGTACTTC. The encoded protein is CASSMRSGRTYEQYF.

The V call is TRBV11-2, the J call TRBJ1-2; the match to TRBD1 covers 9 bases. The CDR3 extends over 15 amino acids. The germline V gene has CDR1 SGHAT and CDR2 FQNNGV. With 6 bases clipped from V and 6 bases from J, the junction kept 11 bases outside the gene matches. The CDR3 bases are TGTGCCAGCAGGCATCCGGGACAGGGTGTGGATGGCTACACCTTC. It encodes CASRHPGQGVDGYTF. Full variable domain (rest looked up from reference TRBV11-2 and TRBJ1-2): EAGVAQSPRYKIIEKRQSVAFWCNPISGHATLYWYQQILGQGPKLLIQFQNNGVVDDSQLPKDRFSAERLKGVDSTLKIQPAKLEDSAVYLCASRHPGQGVDGYTFGSGTRLTVV.